This section outlines one TCR beta chain sequence together with its context. Assay: immunoSEQ multiplex PCR; the TCRdb copy retains only in-frame clones and omits some. In the table there are about 53,000 clones, 79% of which are singletons. These data belong to a study of OX40 agonist ivuxolimab in advanced cancers. About the study: The patients received agonistic anti-OX40 (CD134) antibody ivuxolimab. Recorded diagnoses for dose-escalation patients were hepatocellular carcinoma, melanoma, renal cell or head and neck cancer.

Germline lookup yields CDR1 SGHTA and CDR2 FQGNSA. The CDR3 length is 16 residues. J gave up 5 bases and V 5 bases, and 8 bases lay outside the gene matches. The sequence came from an adult with an advanced solid tumor such as melanoma, head and neck, liver or kidney cancer. The sequenced sample was CD4+ or CD8+ T cells sorted from blood, obtained in a trial of the OX40 agonist ivuxolimab. V is TRBV7-2 and J is TRBJ2-3, with TRBD2 matching 12 bases. The CDR3 nucleotides read TGTGCCAGCAGCCTGGATCTAGCGGGGGGGCAAGATACGCAGTATTTT. It translates to CASSLDLAGGQDTQYF.